The rows below give T cell receptor beta chains drawn from one sample of a study of blood T cell repertoires in COVID-19. Only in-frame clones appear in the TCRdb table, and some are missing; sequencing was by immunoSEQ multiplex PCR. The sample contains more than 200,000 clones, about 88% of which appear only once. Material: peripheral blood. These receptors originate from a woman aged 55-75 years with COVID-19, enrolled during active disease. CDR3s include the opening cysteine and the closing phenylalanine or tryptophan. D genes are given only for firm matches. The size field is filled for only some rows; it gives once, few, many or a size class.

>NA|14|TRBD1|TRBV5-1|TRBJ1-1
CASSSMTGGAEAFF
TGCGCCAGCAGCTCGATGACAGGGGGCGCGGAAGCTTTCTTT
>once|18|TRBD1|TRBV28|TRBJ1-4
CASRLRATGAATNEKLFF
TGTGCCAGCAGGTTACGGGCGACAGGGGCTGCGACTAATGAAAAACTGTTTTTT
>NA|15|NA|TRBV2|TRBJ1-5
CASSEERDGNQPQHF
TGTGCCAGCAGTGAAGAGAGGGATGGCAATCAGCCCCAGCATTTT
>NA|13|NA|TRBV27|TRBJ1-3
CASSPSSGNTIYF
TGTGCCAGCAGTCCCAGCTCTGGAAACACCATATATTTT
>NA|15|TRBD1|TRBV19|TRBJ1-2
CASHPLGQGAYGYTF
TGTGCCAGCCACCCCTTAGGGCAGGGGGCATATGGCTACACCTTC
>NA|16|TRBD1|TRBV10-1|TRBJ2-7
CASSASGQGVVYEQYF
TGCGCCAGCAGTGCGAGCGGACAGGGGGTGGTATACGAGCAGTACTTC
>NA|15|NA|TRBV6-2/TRBV6-3|TRBJ2-7
CASSQSGEGAYEQYF
TGTGCCAGCAGCCAGAGCGGAGAGGGGGCCTACGAGCAGTACTTC
>NA|14|TRBD2|TRBV5-1|TRBJ2-7
CASSPGLAAYEQYF
TGCGCCAGCAGCCCGGGACTAGCGGCCTACGAGCAGTACTTC
>few|13|NA|TRBV9|TRBJ2-1
CASSVDPVNEQFF
TGTGCCAGCAGCGTAGATCCTGTGAATGAGCAGTTCTTC
>once|13|NA|TRBV5-1|TRBJ1-2
CASSLGGYFGYTF
TGCGCCAGCAGTCTCGGCGGGTATTTTGGCTACACCTTC
>NA|18|TRBD2|TRBV7-8|TRBJ2-3
CASSHLAGPLGSTDTQYF
TGTGCCAGCAGCCACCTAGCGGGCCCCCTCGGGAGCACAGATACGCAGTATTTT
>NA|15|TRBD2|TRBV5-1|TRBJ2-2
CASSQGLAGGGELFF
TGCGCCAGCAGCCAGGGACTAGCGGGTGGCGGGGAGCTGTTTTTT
>NA|18|NA|TRBV9|TRBJ2-2
CASSVEVWAGKGTGELFF
TGTGCCAGCAGCGTAGAGGTTTGGGCAGGGAAGGGAACCGGGGAGCTGTTTTTT
>NA|15|NA|TRBV5-4|TRBJ1-2
CASSLRGGANYGYTF
TGTGCCAGCAGCCTTAGGGGGGGAGCTAACTATGGCTACACCTTC
>NA|15|NA|TRBV19|TRBJ2-3
CASSTPLADTDTQYF
TGTGCCAGTAGTACCCCACTAGCAGACACAGATACGCAGTATTTT
>many|12|NA|TRBV3-1/TRBV3-2|TRBJ1-4
CASSQLEEKLFF
TGTGCCAGCAGCCAACTAGAGGAAAAACTGTTTTTT
>NA|16|TRBD2|TRBV27|TRBJ2-1
CASGRNSGSGYNEQFF
TGTGCCAGCGGACGAAATAGCGGGAGTGGTTACAATGAGCAGTTCTTC
>NA|11|NA|TRBV10-3|TRBJ1-3
CAIEQGNTIYF
TGTGCCATCGAACAGGGAAACACCATATATTTT
>NA|14|TRBD1|TRBV6-5|TRBJ2-7
CASSRGDRWYEQYF
TGTGCCAGCAGCCGTGGGGACAGGTGGTACGAGCAGTACTTC
>few|14|TRBD2|TRBV7-8|TRBJ2-7
CASSLASGRGEQYF
TGTGCCAGCAGCTTAGCTAGCGGGAGGGGTGAGCAGTACTTC
>few|15|NA|TRBV9|TRBJ1-6
CASSVVDTYNSPLHF
TGTGCCAGCAGCGTAGTTGACACCTATAATTCACCCCTCCACTTT
>NA|15|NA|TRBV3-1/TRBV3-2|TRBJ2-1
CASSPELVSYNEQFF
TGTGCCAGCAGCCCTGAACTAGTCTCCTACAATGAGCAGTTCTTC
>NA|15|TRBD1|TRBV9|TRBJ2-3
CASSATGVSTDTQYF
TGTGCCAGCAGCGCGACAGGGGTTAGCACAGATACGCAGTATTTT
>NA|15|TRBD1|TRBV6-2/TRBV6-3|TRBJ1-5
CASSAQDRANQPQHF
TGTGCCAGCAGTGCCCAGGACAGGGCTAATCAGCCCCAGCATTTT
>NA|15|NA|TRBV18|TRBJ1-1
CASSDAAALDTEAFF
TGTGCCAGCTCAGATGCGGCAGCGCTTGACACTGAAGCTTTCTTT
>NA|16|NA|TRBV3-1/TRBV3-2|TRBJ2-1
CASSQDSVGGYNEQFF
TGTGCCAGCAGCCAAGATAGTGTCGGCGGGTACAATGAGCAGTTCTTC
>NA|13|NA|TRBV10-3|TRBJ2-1
CAISDRWANEQFF
TGTGCCATCAGTGACCGTTGGGCCAATGAGCAGTTCTTC
>NA|16|TRBD2|TRBV18|TRBJ2-1
CASSPLAGERRGEQFF
TGTGCCAGCTCACCACTAGCGGGAGAACGTAGAGGTGAGCAGTTCTTC
>once|13|NA|TRBV6-4|TRBJ2-1
CASSQDQVNEQFF
TGTGCCAGCAGCCAGGATCAGGTCAATGAGCAGTTCTTC
>few|13|TRBD1|TRBV6-2/TRBV6-3|TRBJ1-2
CASSYSWTGGYTF
TGTGCCAGCAGTTACTCCTGGACAGGGGGCTACACCTTC
>NA|15|TRBD2|TRBV9|TRBJ2-1
CASSEGLLPYNEQFF
TGTGCCAGCAGCGAGGGACTACTCCCTTACAATGAGCAGTTCTTC
>once|15|NA|TRBV7-3|TRBJ2-1
CASSSLRGPYNEQFF
TGTGCCAGCAGCTCCCTAAGGGGCCCCTACAATGAGCAGTTCTTC
>few|14|TRBD2|TRBV7-8|TRBJ2-3
CASSSTSGQGTQYF
TGTGCCAGCAGCTCGACTAGCGGCCAGGGTACGCAGTATTTT
>NA|15|TRBD2|TRBV7-2|TRBJ2-3
CASSGNGLVGDTQYF
TGTGCCAGCAGCGGCAACGGACTAGTAGGAGATACGCAGTATTTT
>NA|13|NA|TRBV30|TRBJ2-1
CAWNRELYNEQFF
TGTGCCTGGAACCGGGAGTTGTACAATGAGCAGTTCTTC
>NA|13|NA|TRBV24-1|TRBJ1-2
CATSDRRGAGYTF
TGTGCCACCAGTGATAGACGGGGTGCTGGCTACACCTTC
>few|15|TRBD1|TRBV2|TRBJ2-7
CASSAGQVGMYEQYF
TGTGCCAGCAGTGCTGGACAGGTTGGGATGTACGAGCAGTACTTC
>NA|15|TRBD2|TRBV6-2/TRBV6-3|TRBJ2-1
CASSGLAGAYNEQFF
TGTGCCAGCAGTGGACTAGCGGGAGCTTACAATGAGCAGTTCTTC
>NA|15|NA|TRBV4-1|TRBJ1-1
CASSQVPRQGTEAFF
TGCGCCAGCAGCCAAGTACCCAGGCAGGGCACTGAAGCTTTCTTT
>NA|15|TRBD2|TRBV7-2|TRBJ2-5
CASSQGLAGTETQYF
TGTGCCAGCAGCCAAGGACTAGCGGGAACAGAGACCCAGTACTTC
>NA|15|NA|TRBV9|TRBJ2-1
CASSVSSGIHNEQFF
TGTGCCAGCAGCGTCTCCTCCGGGATACACAATGAGCAGTTCTTC
>NA|14|TRBD2|TRBV7-2|TRBJ2-5
CASSPGGVSETQYF
TGTGCCAGCAGCCCGGGGGGGGTTTCAGAGACCCAGTACTTC
>NA|15|TRBD1|TRBV7-2|TRBJ1-2
CASSLGGQGTAGYTF
TGTGCCAGCAGCTTAGGGGGACAGGGAACGGCTGGCTACACCTTC
>NA|15|NA|TRBV5-1|TRBJ2-5
CASNKMGHLQETQYF
TGCGCCAGCAACAAAATGGGACACCTCCAAGAGACCCAGTACTTC
>NA|16|NA|TRBV7-9|TRBJ2-7
CATDPGRTEDSYEQYF
TGTGCCACGGACCCAGGGCGGACAGAGGACTCCTACGAGCAGTACTTC
>NA|14|TRBD1|TRBV28|TRBJ2-5
CASSSTGGRETQYF
TGTGCCAGCAGTTCCACAGGGGGCCGGGAGACCCAGTACTTC
>few|13|TRBD2|TRBV2|TRBJ2-2
CASSSGDTGELFF
TGTGCCAGCAGTAGCGGGGACACCGGGGAGCTGTTTTTT
>NA|14|TRBD1|TRBV27|TRBJ1-1
CASSPYRGNTEAFF
TGTGCCAGCAGTCCCTACAGGGGGAACACTGAAGCTTTCTTT
>NA|13|NA|TRBV5-1|TRBJ2-7
CASTLLGTYEQYF
TGCGCCAGCACCTTACTAGGGACCTACGAGCAGTACTTC
>NA|14|NA|TRBV18|TRBJ2-5
CASSPFRAEETQYF
TGTGCCAGCTCACCGTTCAGGGCTGAAGAGACCCAGTACTTC
>NA|14|NA|TRBV30|TRBJ2-2
CACSGTRNTGELLF
TGTGCCTGTTCAGGGACAAGGAACACCGGGGAGCTGCTTTTT
>NA|16|NA|TRBV19|TRBJ1-5
CASSILAGRSNQPQHF
TGTGCCAGTAGTATACTGGCAGGGCGTAGCAATCAGCCCCAGCATTTT
>NA|16|TRBD1|TRBV5-1|TRBJ2-2
CASSPRGQGTAGELFF
TGCGCCAGCAGCCCGAGGGGACAGGGTACCGCCGGGGAGCTGTTTTTT
>NA|13|TRBD2|TRBV6-2/TRBV6-3|TRBJ2-1
CASSRLAGGYEFF
TGTGCCAGCAGTCGACTAGCGGGGGGATACGAGTTCTTC
>NA|15|TRBD2|TRBV15|TRBJ2-1
CATSRETSGRDEQFF
TGTGCCACCAGCAGAGAGACTAGCGGGAGGGATGAGCAGTTCTTC
>NA|17|TRBD1|TRBV5-1|TRBJ1-6
CASATTLPGQGNSPLHF
TGCGCCAGCGCCACTACACTACCGGGACAGGGGAATTCACCCCTCCACTTT
>NA|14|NA|TRBV6-5|TRBJ1-2
CASRLQGLNYGYTF
TGTGCCAGCAGACTCCAGGGGCTTAACTATGGCTACACCTTC
>NA|15|NA|TRBV27|TRBJ2-7
CASSLWGTGSNEQYF
TGTGCCAGCTCCCTCTGGGGAACTGGGAGTAACGAGCAGTACTTC
>many|16|NA|TRBV27|TRBJ2-1
CASSPTGVSSYNEQFF
TGTGCCAGCAGTCCCACCGGGGTTAGCTCCTACAATGAGCAGTTCTTC
>NA|14|TRBD1|TRBV5-1|TRBJ1-4
CASSLTGANEKLFF
TGCGCCAGCAGCTTAACAGGGGCTAATGAAAAACTGTTTTTT